These 29 T cell receptor beta chains originate from one sample sequenced in a study of T cell responses to AZD1222 COVID-19 vaccine. The data were produced by immunoSEQ multiplex PCR, yet TCRdb's version contains in-frame clones alone and is incomplete. Counted here are some 200,000 clones, approximately 89% occurring once; the ten biggest clones make up about 1.7%. The starting material was peripheral blood, obtained 28 days after the second AZD1222 dose. Receptor source: an adult who received the AZD1222 COVID-19 vaccine.

This chain joins TRBV4-1 and TRBJ2-3; 8 positions match TRBD2. Germline CDR1 MGHRA, CDR2 YSYEKL. The CDR3 runs 16 residues. With V trimmed by 1 base and J by 7 bases, 10 bases remained unmatched. The CDR3 DNA sequence: TGCGCCAGCAGCCAAGGTTCAGGACTAGCTTCGTATACGCAGTATTTT. This encodes CASSQGSGLASYTQYF.

The V gene is TRBV29-1, the J gene TRBJ1-1, with D unclear. The CDR3 length is 11 residues. Germline assignment: CDR1 SQVTM and CDR2 ANQGSEA. The germline V and J ends were trimmed by 2 bases and 6 bases, with 7 bases remaining between them. CDR3 sequence reads: CSVEILSEAFF. The CDR3 DNA follows: TGCAGCGTTGAAATTTTGTCTGAAGCTTTCTTT.

The chain uses TRBV5-8 and TRBJ1-1; 7 bases are a match to TRBD1. Germline V CDR1 and CDR2: SGHTS, YDEGEE. Germline trimming cut 4 bases from V and 3 bases from J; bases unmatched to any gene: 6. The CDR3 runs 14 residues. CDR3 bases: TGTGCCAGCAGCCAGGGGGGGGCTTACACTGAAGCTTTCTTT. This encodes CASSQGGAYTEAFF.

The chain uses TRBV27 and TRBJ1-1; unclear D gene. Trimming removed 5 bases from V and 8 bases from J, with 18 bases in between. This CDR3 has 14 amino acids. Looked up from germline, CDR1 is MNHEY and CDR2 is SMNVEV (reference sequence). CDR3 sequence: CASSPITGRGEAFF. In DNA form, the CDR3 reads TGTGCCAGCAGTCCTATTACCGGGCGAGGCGAAGCTTTCTTT.

As regards this clone: The same CDR3 arises from other DNA sequences in this sample as well. The J gene is TRBJ2-2, the V gene TRBV4-2, with 11 bases identical to TRBD2. Looked up from germline, CDR1 is LGHNA and CDR2 is YNFKEQ. The trim removed 1 base at V and 1 base at J, leaving 2 bases unmatched. The CDR3 length is 17 residues. The CDR3 loop reads CASSQGLAGGNTGELFF. Here the CDR3 DNA reads TGTGCCAGCAGCCAAGGTCTAGCGGGAGGGAACACCGGGGAGCTGTTTTTT.

The chain couples TRBV19 to TRBJ1-5; D unclear. The germline V gene encodes CDR1 LNHDA and CDR2 SQIVND (reference sequence). CDR3 length equals 12 residues. The germline V and J ends were trimmed by 1 base and 9 bases, with 7 bases remaining between them. The CDR3 bases are TGTGCCAGTAGTATAGGTCGGAGGCCCCAGCATTTT. Protein product: CASSIGRRPQHF. Together with reference TRBV19 and TRBJ1-5, the CDR3 gives the full variable domain: DGGITQSPKYLFRKEGQNVTLSCEQNLNHDAMYWYRQDPGQGLRLIYYSQIVNDFQKGDIAEGYSVSREKKESFPLTVTSAQKNPTAFYLCASSIGRRPQHFGDGTRLSIL.

This chain links TRBV27 with TRBJ1-5, with D hard to call. The length of the CDR3 is 13 residues. V dropped 2 bases and J dropped 7 bases, with 9 bases sitting between them. Per germline, CDR1 MNHEY and CDR2 SMNVEV (reference sequence). The CDR3 DNA reads as TGTGCCAGCAGTTTAATGTGGGGACAGCCCCAGCATTTT. The encoded protein is CASSLMWGQPQHF.

The chain couples TRBV12-5 to TRBJ2-2; TRBD1 matches 8 bases. Per germline, CDR1 LGHNT and CDR2 FRNRAP. The CDR3 runs 16 residues. V shed 4 bases, J shed 1 base, and the junction held 5 bases outside the gene matches. The CDR3 protein is CASGSRTGWNTGELFF. The CDR3 DNA reads as TGTGCTAGTGGTTCGAGGACAGGGTGGAACACCGGGGAGCTGTTTTTT.

The chain joins TRBV29-1 to TRBJ2-2; no clear D gene. The CDR3 covers 12 residues. Trimming shortened V by 2 bases and J by 2 bases, and 3 bases separated the two germline ends. CDR1 and CDR2 (germline): SQVTM, ANQGSEA. DNA of the CDR3: TGCAGCGTTGAACCAAACACCGGGGAGCTGTTTTTT. Encoded protein: CSVEPNTGELFF.

The chain employs TRBV6-1 and TRBJ2-4; possible D gene TRBD2, 6 bases. The CDR3 has 17 residues. V shed 1 base and J shed 1 base, with 14 bases lying between them. The germline V gene encodes CDR1 MNHNS and CDR2 SASEGT. The CDR3 DNA follows: TGTGCCAGCAGTGAAGGGGGTCAAAGCGGGGCCAAAAACATTCAGTACTTC. Its translation is CASSEGGQSGAKNIQYF.

The chain combines TRBV6-1 with TRBJ2-2, with 8 bases aligning to TRBD1. CDR1 MNHNS and CDR2 SASEGT come from the germline V gene. CDR3 length: 17 residues. V shed 4 bases and J 7 bases; nucleotides not matched to a gene: 14. CDR3 nucleotide sequence: TGTGCCAGCAGTGGGCACAGGACAGGGAGTATGAGCGGGGAGCTGTTTTTT. Protein product: CASSGHRTGSMSGELFF.

The chain combines TRBV2 with TRBJ1-2; 8 positions agree with TRBD1. The CDR3 spans 15 residues. Unmatched junction bases numbered 8, after V lost 3 bases and J lost 5 bases. Germline V lookup: CDR1 SNHLY, CDR2 FYNNEI. CDR3 amino acids: CASSERARTGYGYTF. The CDR3 DNA reads as TGTGCCAGCAGTGAGAGGGCCCGGACAGGGTATGGCTACACCTTC.

The V call is TRBV12-5, the J call TRBJ2-1; D gene unclear. The CDR3 length is 11 residues. CDR1 is LGHNT, CDR2 FRNRAP, per germline. V lost 5 bases, J lost 5 bases, and 4 bases lay in between. CDR3 in amino acids: CASGQHNEQFF. The CDR3 DNA sequence: TGTGCTAGTGGTCAACACAATGAGCAGTTCTTC. Variable domain in full (rest from reference TRBV12-5 and TRBJ2-1): DARVTQTPRHKVTEMGQEVTMRCQPILGHNTVFWYRQTMMQGLELLAYFRNRAPLDDSGMPKDRFSAEMPDATLATLKIQPSEPRDSAVYFCASGQHNEQFFGPGTRLTVL.

The chain uses TRBV7-2 and TRBJ1-2, with D maybe TRBD1 (6 bases). Trimming left V 5 bases short and J 8 bases short, with 18 bases between. This CDR3 spans 14 amino acids. The germline V gene has CDR1 SGHTA and CDR2 FQGNSA. CDR3 bases: TGTGCCAGCAGCGTACAGGGATACGGGAGGGGCTACACCTTC. Amino acids: CASSVQGYGRGYTF.

This clone is medium-sized in the sample. The V call is TRBV7-9, the J call TRBJ2-6; 7 nucleotides align to TRBD1. The length of the CDR3 is 18 residues. Unmatched junction bases numbered 10, after V lost 5 bases and J lost 0 bases. CDR1 is SEHNR and CDR2 is FQNEAQ in the germline V gene (reference sequence). CDR3 region: CASSAAGTADSGANVLTF. In DNA form, the CDR3 reads TGTGCCAGCAGCGCCGCCGGGACAGCGGACTCTGGGGCCAACGTCCTGACTTTC.

The chain couples TRBV7-2 to TRBJ2-7; possibly TRBD2 for D (6 bases). CDR1 SGHTA and CDR2 FQGNSA come from the germline V gene. Trimming left V 1 base short and J 3 bases short, with 10 bases between. The CDR3 covers 14 residues. The chain's CDR3 is CASSLVPGGYEQYF. The CDR3 nucleotides are TGTGCCAGCAGCTTAGTTCCCGGGGGCTACGAGCAGTACTTC.

This rearrangement joins TRBV18 to TRBJ2-1; weak D call: TRBD1 (6 bases). V gave up 4 bases and J gave up 1 base, with 17 bases separating them. Looked up from germline, CDR1 is KGHSH and CDR2 is LQKENI. This CDR3 has 17 amino acids. The CDR3 loop is CASSQGTPKSSYNEQFF. The CDR3, as DNA: TGTGCCAGCTCACAAGGGACACCAAAGTCGTCCTACAATGAGCAGTTCTTC.

The chain carries TRBV7-4 and TRBJ1-3; a weak D match, TRBD1 (5 bases). Germline V gene data show CDR1 as SGHVT and CDR2 as SQSDAQ. The CDR3 sequence is 16 residues long. Trimming removed 5 bases at V and 0 bases at J, with 14 bases between. CDR3 bases: TGTGCCAGCAGCAAGACGACAGTGATCTCTGGAAACACCATATATTTT. This codes for CASSKTTVISGNTIYF.

V usage is TRBV5-6 and J usage is TRBJ2-6, with 10 bases that match TRBD1. Germline V gene data show CDR1 as SGHDT and CDR2 as YYEEEE. V was clipped by 1 base and J by 3 bases; unmatched bases: 7. This CDR3 is 18 amino acids long. The CDR3 region is CASSLWTGGMSGANVLTF. The CDR3 region has the DNA TGTGCCAGCAGCTTGTGGACAGGGGGAATGAGTGGGGCCAACGTCCTGACTTTC.

V and J are TRBV7-8 and TRBJ2-1; 11 bases are shared with TRBD2. The CDR3 has 17 amino acids. V trimming: 0 bases; J trimming: 3 bases; junction bases outside the gene matches: 4. CDR1 SGHVS and CDR2 FQNEAQ come from the germline V gene. This chain's CDR3 is CASSLALAGGFYNEQFF. The DNA for the CDR3 is TGTGCCAGCAGCTTAGCGCTAGCGGGAGGCTTCTACAATGAGCAGTTCTTC.

The chain links TRBV4-3 to TRBJ2-6, with D possibly being TRBD1 (5 bases). The CDR3 is made up of 16 amino acids. Trimming left V 5 bases short and J 0 bases short, with 11 bases between. Germline CDR1 reads LGHNA; CDR2 reads YSLEER. CDR3 in DNA: TGCGCCAGCAGCTTGGACATGCTCTCTGGGGCCAACGTCCTGACTTTC. Protein: CASSLDMLSGANVLTF.

The V and J genes are TRBV5-6 and TRBJ2-5; D gene uncertain. This CDR3 contains 13 residues. V shed 0 bases and J shed 7 bases, with 10 bases lying between them. Germline V gene sequence: CDR1 SGHDT, CDR2 YYEEEE. The CDR3 region has the DNA TGTGCCAGCAGCTTGGAGGCCCGGAGGACCCAGTACTTC. It translates to CASSLEARRTQYF.

As for this clone: Other DNA sequences in this sample translate to the same CDR3. The CDR3 region has the DNA TGTGCCAGCAGTTACTCGACCGGCGAAGCTTTCTTT. This codes for CASSYSTGEAFF. J is TRBJ1-1 and V is TRBV6-5, with D uncertain. V was pared by 0 bases and J by 8 bases, with 7 bases between. CDR3 length equals 12 residues. CDR1 and CDR2 from the germline V gene are MNHEY and SVGAGI.

V usage is TRBV9 and J usage is TRBJ1-4; the D gene is possibly TRBD1 (6 bases). Germline CDR1 and CDR2: SGDLS and YYNGEE. CDR3 length: 16 residues. The ends were cut back, 0 bases at V and 4 bases at J, with 13 bases in the middle. The CDR3 loop is CASSVAAGHFNEKLFF. CDR3 sequence (DNA): TGTGCCAGCAGCGTAGCAGCGGGACACTTTAATGAAAAACTGTTTTTT.

The CDR3, as DNA: TGTGCCAGCAGCTCTGGTGGGGTGGGTGAGCAGTTCTTC. Encoded protein: CASSSGGVGEQFF. V gene TRBV11-3 combines with J gene TRBJ2-1; D is ambiguous. V was pared by 4 bases and J by 9 bases, with 13 bases between. The CDR3 has 13 amino acids. Germline V gene data show CDR1 as SGHNT and CDR2 as YENEEA.

This clone was seen just once. The chain uses TRBV7-3 and TRBJ1-2, with unresolved D. There are 15 residues in the CDR3. CDR1 and CDR2 (germline): SGHTA, FQGTGA. With 5 bases removed from V and 3 bases from J, the gap between germline ends came to 16 bases. CDR3 sequence reads: CASSPHGPFDYGYTF. In DNA, the CDR3 is TGTGCCAGCAGCCCCCATGGGCCTTTCGACTATGGCTACACCTTC.

This chain joins TRBV4-1 and TRBJ2-6; no definite D call. The CDR3 spans 16 residues. Germline V gives CDR1 MGHRA, CDR2 YSYEKL. Between the trimmed V and J ends, which lost 0 bases and 2 bases, there was a span of 8 bases. The CDR3 DNA is TGCGCCAGCAGCCAAGATTTGTCAGCTGGGGCCAACGTCCTGACTTTC. Protein product: CASSQDLSAGANVLTF.

The rearrangement uses TRBV18 and TRBJ2-2; 12 bases are a match to TRBD1. The V gene's germline CDR1 is KGHSH and CDR2 LQKENI. This CDR3 comprises 16 residues. The V gene end was trimmed by 2 bases and the J gene end by 4 bases; junction bases not matched to a gene: 2. The CDR3 nucleotides read TGTGCCAGCTCACCAGGGACAGGGGGCCGCACCGGGGAGCTGTTTTTT. It yields the protein CASSPGTGGRTGELFF. The whole variable domain, remainder taken from reference TRBV18 and TRBJ2-2, is NAGVMQNPRHLVRRRGQEARLRCSPMKGHSHVYWYRQLPEEGLKFMVYLQKENIIDESGMPKERFSAEFPKEGPSILRIQQVVRGDSAAYFCASSPGTGGRTGELFFGEGSRLTVL.

The genes are TRBV5-1 and TRBJ1-2, with D maybe TRBD1 (6 bases). This CDR3 spans 15 amino acids. V was cut by 5 bases and J by 7 bases, with 21 bases left in between. In germline, CDR1 is SGHRS, CDR2 YFSETQ. CDR3 in amino acids: CASSGGAGESVGYTF. Written as DNA, the CDR3 is TGCGCCAGCAGTGGTGGGGCAGGGGAAAGCGTTGGCTACACCTTC.